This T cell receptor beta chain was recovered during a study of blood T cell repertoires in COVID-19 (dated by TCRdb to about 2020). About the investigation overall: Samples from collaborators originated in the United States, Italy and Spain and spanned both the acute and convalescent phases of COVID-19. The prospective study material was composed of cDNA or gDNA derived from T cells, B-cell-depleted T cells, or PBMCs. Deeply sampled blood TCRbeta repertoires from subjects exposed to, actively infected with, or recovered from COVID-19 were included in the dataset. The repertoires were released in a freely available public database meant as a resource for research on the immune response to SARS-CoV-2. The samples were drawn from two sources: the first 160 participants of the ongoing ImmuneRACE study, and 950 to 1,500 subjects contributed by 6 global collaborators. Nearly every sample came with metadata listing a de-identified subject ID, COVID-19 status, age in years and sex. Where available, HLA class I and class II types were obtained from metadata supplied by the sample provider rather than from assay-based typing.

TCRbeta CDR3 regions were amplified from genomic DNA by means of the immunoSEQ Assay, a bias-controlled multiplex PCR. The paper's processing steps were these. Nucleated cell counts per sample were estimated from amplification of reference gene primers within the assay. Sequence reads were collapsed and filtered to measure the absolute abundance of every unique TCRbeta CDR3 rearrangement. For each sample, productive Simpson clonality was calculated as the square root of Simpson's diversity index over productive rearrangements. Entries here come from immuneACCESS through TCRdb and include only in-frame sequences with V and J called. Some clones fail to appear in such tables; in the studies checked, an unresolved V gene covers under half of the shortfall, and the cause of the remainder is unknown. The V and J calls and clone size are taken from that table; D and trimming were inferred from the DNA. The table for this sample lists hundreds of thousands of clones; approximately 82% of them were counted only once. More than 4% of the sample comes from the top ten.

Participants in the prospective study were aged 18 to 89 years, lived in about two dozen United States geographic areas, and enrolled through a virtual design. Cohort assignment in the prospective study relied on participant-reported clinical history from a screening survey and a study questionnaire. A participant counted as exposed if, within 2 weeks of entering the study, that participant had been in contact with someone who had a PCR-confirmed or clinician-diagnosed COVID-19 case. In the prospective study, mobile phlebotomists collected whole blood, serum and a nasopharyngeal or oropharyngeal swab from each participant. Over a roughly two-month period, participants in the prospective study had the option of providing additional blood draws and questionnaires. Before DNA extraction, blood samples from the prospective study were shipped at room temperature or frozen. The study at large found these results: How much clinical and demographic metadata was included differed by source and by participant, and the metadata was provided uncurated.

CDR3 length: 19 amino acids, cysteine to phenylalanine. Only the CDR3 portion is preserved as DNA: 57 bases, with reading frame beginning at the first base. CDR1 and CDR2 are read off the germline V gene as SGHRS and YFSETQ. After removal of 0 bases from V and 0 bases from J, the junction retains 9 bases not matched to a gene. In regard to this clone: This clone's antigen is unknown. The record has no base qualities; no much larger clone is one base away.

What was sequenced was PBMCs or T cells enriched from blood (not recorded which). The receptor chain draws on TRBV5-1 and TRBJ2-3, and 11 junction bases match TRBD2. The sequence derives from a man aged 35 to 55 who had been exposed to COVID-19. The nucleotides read TGCGCCAGCAGCTTGGCCGGAACTAGCGGGAGTTCTAGCACAGATACGCAGTATTTT. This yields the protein CASSLAGTSGSSSTDTQYF. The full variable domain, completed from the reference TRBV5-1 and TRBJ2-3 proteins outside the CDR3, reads KAGVTQTPRYLIKTRGQQVTLSCSPISGHRSVSWYQQTPGQGLQFLFEYFSETQRNKGNFPGRFSGRQFSNSRSEMNVSTLELGDSALYLCASSLAGTSGSSSTDTQYFGPGTRLTVL.